A single T cell receptor beta chain is shown here with its context. Its target is not known. Calling Graves' hyperthyroidism stable meant ophthalmopathy did not progress within 18 months. This sample was taken from a study of T cells in Graves' hyperthyroidism and ophthalmopathy. Study-level points and caveats: Most thyroid clonotypes expanded above 0.001 appeared in blood too. With a median lead of roughly 6.8 months before onset, the model predicted ophthalmopathy.

What was amplified from RNA transcripts were TCR beta CDR3 regions. TCR CDR3 underwent first-round RT-PCR with the HTBI primer set. TCRdb passed the multiplex PCR reads through MiXCR, listing each CDR3 protein once. The data show 45,000 to 55,000 distinct CDR3 sequences, roughly 51% seen once. Sequenced material: peripheral blood or thyroid tissue (not recorded which). The source is a man between 18 and 29 years old with Graves' hyperthyroidism.

The CDR3 is CASSVELKNSPLHF. The CDR3 region has the DNA TGTGCCAGCAGCGTAGAGTTGAAGAATTCACCCCTCCACTTT. The chain carries TRBV9 and TRBJ1-6; D unresolved. Germline CDR1 is SGDLS and CDR2 is YYNGEE. The CDR3 runs 14 residues. Trimming stripped 0 bases from V and 7 bases from J, with 8 bases between.